The 19 T cell receptor beta chains listed next were all sequenced from one sample in a study of T cells in Graves' hyperthyroidism and ophthalmopathy (dated by TCRdb to the late 2010s). Libraries were made using multiplex PCR. Sequenced using an Illumina HiSeq 2000. Amplification of TCR beta CDR3 regions was carried out from RNA transcripts. A first-round RT-PCR of the TCR CDR3 used the HTBI primer set with the Qiagen OneStep RT-PCR kit. TCRdb's own reprocessing of the public reads used fastp at Q25 and MiXCR and kept productive beta chains. Every distinct CDR3 protein forms one entry, paired with its most common genes and DNA. This sample lists some 300,000 distinct CDR3 sequences; approximately 15% were detected once. Together, the top ten hold around 35% of the sample. Sequencing was done on a sample of blood. The receptors stem from a young man with Graves' hyperthyroidism.

The sample holds many counts of this clonotype. This sequence joins TRBV28 and TRBJ2-3, with no clear D. This CDR3 region has 14 residues. Trimming left V 1 base short and J 8 bases short, with 13 bases between. From germline, CDR1 is MDHEN and CDR2 SYDVKM. This CDR3 is CASSLLSQPITQYF. In DNA form, the CDR3 reads TGTGCCAGCAGTTTATTGAGCCAGCCTATTACGCAGTATTTT.

The chain carries TRBV6-1 and TRBJ1-5; the match to TRBD1 covers 7 bases. Germline V gives CDR1 MNHNS, CDR2 SASEGT. The ends lost 8 bases at V and 1 base at J; junction bases unmatched: 14. The CDR3 consists of 17 residues. CDR3 in amino acids: CASGPGRTGGSNQPQHF. Here the CDR3 DNA reads TGTGCCAGCGGACCAGGAAGGACAGGCGGCAGCAATCAGCCCCAGCATTTT.

The chain is built from TRBV25-1 and TRBJ2-1, with D hard to call. Germline CDR1 is MGHDK and CDR2 is SYGVNS. The CDR3 totals 12 residues. V gave up 10 bases and J gave up 8 bases, with 15 bases separating them. The CDR3 region is CATKWDRDEQFF. The CDR3 DNA reads TGTGCCACCAAGTGGGATCGGGATGAGCAGTTCTTC.

This clonotype was observed at least ten times. The V and J genes are TRBV7-9 and TRBJ2-1; 7 bases agree with TRBD2. V gave up 7 bases and J gave up 0 bases; unmatched junction bases: 3. The CDR3 runs 14 residues. Germline V gives CDR1 SEHNR, CDR2 FQNEAQ (reference sequence). CDR3 DNA: TGTGCCAGCACCGCGGGGGACTCCTACAATGAGCAGTTCTTC. Protein: CASTAGDSYNEQFF. The whole variable domain, remainder taken from reference TRBV7-9 and TRBJ2-1, is DTGVSQNPRHKITKRGQNVTFRCDPISEHNRLYWYRQTLGQGPEFLTYFQNEAQLEKSRLLSDRFSAERPKGSFSTLEIQRTEQGDSAMYLCASTAGDSYNEQFFGPGTRLTVL.

This clonotype was seen many times. The chain is built from TRBV30 and TRBJ1-5, with 7 bases that match TRBD1. The CDR3 is made up of 17 amino acids. Germline CDR1 reads GTSNPN; CDR2 reads SVGIG (reference sequence). J gave up 0 bases and V 0 bases, and 8 bases lay outside the gene matches. CDR3 residues: CAWSVSRDSYSNQPQHF. The CDR3 DNA reads as TGTGCCTGGAGTGTGAGCCGGGACAGTTATAGCAATCAGCCCCAGCATTTT.

J is TRBJ2-6 and V is TRBV19, with 10 nucleotides matching TRBD1. The CDR3 is 19 amino acids. Germline values: CDR1 LNHDA, CDR2 SQIVND (reference sequence). Trimming removed 5 bases from V and 0 bases from J; junction bases left unmatched: 10. Written as DNA, the CDR3 is TGTGCCAGTAGTCCCCGTGGGACAGGGGCGAACTCTGGGGCCAACGTCCTGACTTTC. This gives the protein CASSPRGTGANSGANVLTF.

This clonotype was recorded at least ten times. The V gene is TRBV12-5, the J gene TRBJ2-5; 9 bases fit TRBD1. This CDR3 has 14 residues. Germline V gene data show CDR1 as LGHNT and CDR2 as FRNRAP. Trimming at V came to 4 bases and at J to 4 bases, leaving 4 bases not matched to a gene. The DNA of the CDR3 is TGTGCTAGTGGTTGGGGACAGGGAAGAGAGACCCAGTACTTC. Encoded protein: CASGWGQGRETQYF.

The chain is built from TRBV3-1 and TRBJ1-1; no clear D. V was clipped by 4 bases and J by 1 base, with 10 bases between them. In germline, CDR1 is LGHDT, CDR2 YNNKEL (reference sequence). The CDR3 has 14 residues. CDR3 nucleotide sequence: TGTGCCAGCAGCCCTTCTTGGAGGAACACTGAAGCTTTCTTT. Its translation is CASSPSWRNTEAFF.

This clonotype was recorded many times. The chain links TRBV28 to TRBJ2-5; tentative D call: TRBD1 (6 bases). CDR1 MDHEN and CDR2 SYDVKM come from the germline V gene. The germline V and J ends were trimmed by 6 bases and 2 bases, with 19 bases remaining between them. The CDR3 extends over 16 amino acids. In DNA form, the CDR3 reads TGTGCCAGCAGCCGCCTCTTACAGGGACCGCAAGAGACCCAGTACTTC. This translates into CASSRLLQGPQETQYF.

The chain links TRBV12-3 or TRBV12-4 to TRBJ1-6, with 7 bases aligning to TRBD1. This CDR3 is 14 amino acids long. With 8 bases clipped from V and 5 bases from J, the junction kept 6 bases outside the gene matches. The CDR3, as DNA: TGTGCCAGCGGTAGCGGGACAGATAATTCACCCCTCCACTTT. Its protein is CASGSGTDNSPLHF.

This clonotype came up a few times. The J gene is TRBJ1-2, the V gene TRBV6-2 or TRBV6-3, with unresolved D. Per germline, CDR1 MNHEY and CDR2 SVGEGT. Trimming cost V 6 bases and J 4 bases, with 15 bases left between them. The CDR3 has 14 amino acids. CDR3 region: CASSLIGRVYGYTF. For the CDR3, the DNA is TGTGCCAGCAGCCTAATCGGACGCGTCTATGGCTACACCTTC.

This clonotype has ten or more counts. This chain uses TRBV7-2 with TRBJ1-5, with 12 bases identical to TRBD1. Germline V CDR1 and CDR2: SGHTA, FQGNSA. The length of the CDR3 is 18 residues. The trim removed 7 bases at V and 3 bases at J, leaving 13 bases unmatched. CDR3 in DNA: TGTGCCAGCATCCAATACACCGGGACAGGGGGCTACAATCAGCCCCAGCATTTT. Residues: CASIQYTGTGGYNQPQHF.

This clonotype was counted many times. The V call is TRBV7-8, the J call TRBJ2-3, with 7 bases aligning to TRBD1. Germline lookup yields CDR1 SGHVS and CDR2 FQNEAQ. V shed 4 bases and J 2 bases; nucleotides not matched to a gene: 9. This CDR3 is 16 amino acids long. This CDR3 is CASSYRTGLYTDTQYF. CDR3 nucleotides: TGTGCCAGCAGCTATCGGACAGGCCTATACACAGATACGCAGTATTTT. Combining the CDR3 with reference TRBV7-8 and TRBJ2-3 gives the whole variable domain GAGVSQSPRYKVAKRGQDVALRCDPISGHVSLFWYQQALGQGPEFLTYFQNEAQLDKSGLPSDRFFAERPEGSVSTLKIQRTQQEDSAVYLCASSYRTGLYTDTQYFGPGTRLTVL.

In its sample, this clonotype was seen many times. The genes are TRBV20-1 and TRBJ2-5; D is unclear. CDR1 and CDR2 from the germline V gene are DFQATT and SNEGSKA (reference sequence). This CDR3 comprises 14 residues. Trimming left V 3 bases short and J 1 base short, with 12 bases between. CDR3 sequence: CSARIPGSQETQYF. The CDR3 region has the DNA TGCAGTGCTAGGATACCCGGGTCCCAAGAGACCCAGTACTTC.

This clonotype came up many times. The gene calls are TRBV24-1 and TRBJ2-2; 7 nucleotides line up with TRBD2. The germline V gene encodes CDR1 KGHDR and CDR2 SFDVKD. With V trimmed by 1 base and J by 4 bases, 5 bases remained unmatched. This CDR3 comprises 16 residues. CDR3 region: CATSDFQRGFTGELFF. DNA of the CDR3: TGTGCCACCAGTGATTTTCAGCGGGGATTCACCGGGGAGCTGTTTTTT.

The rearrangement uses TRBV7-3 and TRBJ2-3; maybe TRBD1 (6 bases). The germline V and J ends were trimmed by 8 bases and 4 bases, with 16 bases remaining between them. CDR1 and CDR2 from the germline V gene are SGHTA and FQGTGA. The CDR3 covers 14 residues. The DNA of the CDR3 is TGTGCCAGCGGACGTACAGGGCCCCCAGATACGCAGTATTTT. Translated: CASGRTGPPDTQYF.

This clonotype was counted ten times or more. The V gene is TRBV7-3, the J gene TRBJ2-1; D is perhaps TRBD1 or TRBD2 (6 bases each). The CDR3 spans 15 residues. Germline CDR1 reads SGHTA; CDR2 reads FQGTGA. V lost 5 bases to trimming and J lost 7 bases, with 18 bases between them. CDR3 residues: CASSRVGGGRNEQFF. CDR3 sequence (DNA): TGTGCCAGCAGCCGAGTCGGAGGGGGAAGGAATGAGCAGTTCTTC.

The table lists this clonotype with a count of one. The chain carries TRBV5-1 and TRBJ1-1; the D gene is possibly TRBD1 (6 bases). Germline values: CDR1 SGHRS, CDR2 YFSETQ. Trimming took off 3 bases at V and 3 bases at J, with 18 bases between the two ends. The CDR3 length is 16 residues. The CDR3 here is CASSYGGGADYTEAFF. The DNA for the CDR3 is TGCGCCAGCAGCTATGGTGGGGGGGCGGACTACACTGAAGCTTTCTTT.

This clonotype was observed at least ten times. The rearrangement links TRBV6-1 to TRBJ2-7; 7 bases match TRBD1. CDR1 and CDR2 (germline): MNHNS, SASEGT. This CDR3 contains 13 residues. V gave up 6 bases and J gave up 3 bases; unmatched junction bases: 5. In DNA, the CDR3 is TGTGCCAGCAGGATCCGGGACAGCTACGAGCAGTACTTC. It is translated as CASRIRDSYEQYF.